These 14 T cell receptor beta chains were all obtained from the same sample, sequenced in a study of cytomegalovirus exposure and HLA in healthy donors. Vbeta (60) and Jbeta (13) primers were used in the PCR. This table comes from immunoSEQ multiplex PCR, and its TCRdb copy is limited to in-frame clones, with some not included. The sample has under 200,000 clones, over 75% seen once. The source material was PBMCs. The receptors here all came from a man in his forties in good health and CMV-seronegative.

The chain joins TRBV5-1 to TRBJ2-2; 7 bases map to TRBD2. CDR3 length equals 17 residues. J gave up 7 bases and V 4 bases, and 16 bases lay outside the gene matches. The germline gives CDR1 SGHRS, CDR2 YFSETQ. CDR3 protein: CASSPTSGAGEHGELFF. The CDR3 DNA reads TGCGCCAGCAGCCCCACCAGCGGGGCGGGGGAGCACGGGGAGCTGTTTTTT.

The V call is TRBV10-1, the J call TRBJ2-1; TRBD2 matches 16 bases. The CDR3 sequence is 15 residues long. The trim removed 4 bases at V and 7 bases at J, leaving 1 base unmatched. The germline CDR1 and CDR2 sequences are WNHNN and SYGVQD (reference sequence). The DNA of the CDR3 is TGCGCCAGCAGTGGGGGACTAGCGGGGGGGAATGAGCAGTTCTTC. This gives the protein CASSGGLAGGNEQFF.

This clone turned up a few times. The rearrangement uses TRBV18 and TRBJ1-1; no definite D call. In germline, CDR1 is KGHSH, CDR2 LQKENI. V was cut by 1 base and J by 1 base, with 7 bases left in between. The CDR3 extends over 14 amino acids. For the CDR3, the DNA is TGTGCCAGCTCACCACTGGCAGAGAACACTGAAGCTTTCTTT. Protein: CASSPLAENTEAFF. Filled out from reference TRBV18 and TRBJ1-1, the complete variable domain reads NAGVMQNPRHLVRRRGQEARLRCSPMKGHSHVYWYRQLPEEGLKFMVYLQKENIIDESGMPKERFSAEFPKEGPSILRIQQVVRGDSAAYFCASSPLAENTEAFFGQGTRLTVV.

The gene calls are TRBV19 and TRBJ2-5, with TRBD1 matching over 7 bases. CDR1 is LNHDA and CDR2 is SQIVND in the germline V gene (reference sequence). J gave up 4 bases and V 6 bases, and 14 bases lay outside the gene matches. This CDR3 has 16 residues. The CDR3 DNA reads TGTGCCAGTAGGGGGTACTCGGGACAGAACCGAGAGACCCAGTACTTC. Its protein product is CASRGYSGQNRETQYF.

The chain employs TRBV19 and TRBJ2-1; 7 bases fit TRBD2. CDR1 and CDR2 from the germline V gene are LNHDA and SQIVND (reference sequence). The CDR3 has 15 amino acids. V lost 7 bases to trimming and J lost 0 bases; unmatched junction nucleotides: 6. The CDR3 reads CASKGRGSSYNEQFF. The DNA for the CDR3 is TGTGCCAGTAAGGGGCGGGGGAGCTCCTACAATGAGCAGTTCTTC.

As for this clone: The junction does not match germline at one end; this may be a read error. The chain recombines TRBV7-9 with TRBJ1-4; D is unclear. The CDR3 totals 12 residues. Germline lookup yields CDR1 SEHNR and CDR2 FQNEAQ (reference sequence). CDR3 in DNA: TGTTCCAGCAGCCCCGCGGGGGAAAAACTGTTTTTT. Translated, it gives CSSSPAGEKLFF.

A word on this clone: Other DNA sequences in this sample translate to the same CDR3. CDR3 DNA: TGTGCCAGCAGCTTAGGGACAGGGAATGAAAAACTGTTTTTT. Residues: CASSLGTGNEKLFF. V usage is TRBV7-9 and J usage is TRBJ1-4, with 8 bases lining up with TRBD1. Losses at the gene ends were 1 base for V and 5 bases for J; bases not matched to a gene: 0. CDR3 length: 14 amino acids. Per germline, CDR1 SEHNR and CDR2 FQNEAQ (reference sequence).

This clone was recorded only once. The chain links TRBV28 to TRBJ1-1; a possible D gene is TRBD1 (5 bases). Trimming took off 2 bases at V and 1 base at J, with 11 bases between the two ends. CDR3 size: 15 residues. Germline CDR1 is MDHEN and CDR2 is SYDVKM. CDR3 amino acids: CASSLRGEGNTEAFF. Here the CDR3 DNA reads TGTGCCAGCAGTTTACGAGGGGAGGGGAACACTGAAGCTTTCTTT.

The chain employs TRBV7-3 and TRBJ2-3; TRBD2 matches 7 bases. The CDR3 has 16 residues. The J segment lost 8 bases and the V segment lost 5 bases, leaving 16 bases of the junction unmatched. Per germline, CDR1 SGHTA and CDR2 FQGTGA. In DNA form, the CDR3 reads TGTGCCAGCAGCCTTTCCCGGGGGGAACAGGCGGGTACGCAGTATTTT. Its protein product is CASSLSRGEQAGTQYF.

CDR3 loop: CASSLAEKGYTF. In nucleotides, the CDR3 is TGCGCCAGCAGCTTGGCGGAGAAAGGCTACACCTTC. The rearrangement uses TRBV5-1 and TRBJ1-2, with D unclear. Germline values: CDR1 SGHRS, CDR2 YFSETQ. The V end was cut by 0 bases, the J end by 8 bases, with 8 bases between. The CDR3 is 12 amino acids.

The chain couples TRBV5-6 to TRBJ1-2; D remains ambiguous. V gave up 3 bases and J gave up 4 bases, with 13 bases separating them. This CDR3 comprises 14 residues. CDR1 is SGHDT, CDR2 YYEEEE, per germline. In nucleotides, the CDR3 is TGTGCCAGCAGCTCCCTGGGCGAGATCTATGGCTACACCTTC. Protein: CASSSLGEIYGYTF.

This clone was counted only a few times. This chain links TRBV19 with TRBJ2-5; 9 bases are a match to TRBD2. Trimming cost V 7 bases and J 4 bases; bases outside gene matches: 10. Germline V CDR1 and CDR2: LNHDA, SQIVND (reference sequence). CDR3 length: 15 residues. The CDR3 sequence is CASKLAGSPPETQYF. The CDR3 DNA follows: TGTGCCAGTAAGCTAGCGGGGAGCCCCCCAGAGACCCAGTACTTC.

The rearrangement links TRBV4-2 to TRBJ2-3; 9 nucleotides match TRBD2. This CDR3 has 19 residues. V shed 2 bases, J shed 0 bases, and the junction held 12 bases outside the gene matches. Germline CDR1 reads LGHNA; CDR2 reads YNFKEQ. The CDR3 spells CASSQLAGGNEDSTDTQYF. The CDR3 DNA follows: TGTGCCAGCAGCCAATTGGCGGGGGGGAACGAAGATAGCACAGATACGCAGTATTTT.

V gene TRBV6-4 combines with J gene TRBJ2-2; 7 bases agree with TRBD2. The CDR3 covers 15 residues. V lost 3 bases to trimming and J lost 1 base; unmatched junction nucleotides: 2. Germline-derived CDR1 and CDR2 are MRHNA and SNTAGT. The chain's CDR3 is CASSEGGENTGELFF. DNA of the CDR3: TGTGCCAGCAGTGAGGGGGGGGAGAACACCGGGGAGCTGTTTTTT.